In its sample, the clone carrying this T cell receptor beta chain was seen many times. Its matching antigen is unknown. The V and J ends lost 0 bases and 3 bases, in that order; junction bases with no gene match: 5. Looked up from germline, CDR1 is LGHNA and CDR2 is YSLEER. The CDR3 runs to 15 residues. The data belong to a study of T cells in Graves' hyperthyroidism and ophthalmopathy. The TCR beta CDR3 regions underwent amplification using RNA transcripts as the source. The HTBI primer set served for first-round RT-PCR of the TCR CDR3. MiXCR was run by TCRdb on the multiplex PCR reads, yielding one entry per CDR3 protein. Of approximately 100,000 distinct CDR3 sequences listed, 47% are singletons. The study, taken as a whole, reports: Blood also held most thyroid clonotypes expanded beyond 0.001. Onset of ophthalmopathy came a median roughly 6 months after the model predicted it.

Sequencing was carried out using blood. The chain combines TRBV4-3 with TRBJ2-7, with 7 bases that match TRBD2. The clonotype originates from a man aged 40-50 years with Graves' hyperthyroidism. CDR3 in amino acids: CASSQEAGVNYEQYF. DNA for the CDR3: TGCGCCAGCAGCCAAGAGGCGGGAGTGAACTACGAGCAGTACTTC.